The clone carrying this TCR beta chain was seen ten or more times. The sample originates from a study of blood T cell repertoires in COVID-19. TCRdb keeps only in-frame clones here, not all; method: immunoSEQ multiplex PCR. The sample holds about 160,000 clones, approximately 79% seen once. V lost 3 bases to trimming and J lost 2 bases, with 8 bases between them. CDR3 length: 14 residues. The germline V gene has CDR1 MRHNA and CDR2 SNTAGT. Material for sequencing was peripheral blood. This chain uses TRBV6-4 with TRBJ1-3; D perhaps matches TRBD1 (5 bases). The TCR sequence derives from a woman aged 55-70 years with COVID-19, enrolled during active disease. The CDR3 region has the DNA TGTGCCAGCAGTGAAATCAGGGCTGGAAACACCATATATTTT. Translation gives CASSEIRAGNTIYF.